Listed here is a single TCR beta chain. Its antigen is not identified. This sample is drawn from a study of cytomegalovirus exposure and HLA in healthy donors. General observations from the study: Presence/absence results assume similar sequencing depth per donor, which may not hold. An ancestry cluster, one associated with Asian ancestry, reportedly showed fewer N-insertions than the 666-donor mean in a later analysis. TCR beta sequences reportedly predicted the HLA-A and HLA-B alleles of most subjects accurately. CMV serostatus was the sole immune exposure data available.

The PCR used 60 Vbeta and 13 Jbeta primers. Produced via immunoSEQ multiplex PCR; TCRdb's table is partial and in-frame only. The sample carries 110,000 or so clones, more than 70% recorded once. The TCR sequence derives from a man aged 45-65 years in good health and CMV-seropositive. Sample: PBMCs.

CDR3 sequence: CASSPPGGAYEQYF. DNA of the CDR3: TGTGCCAGCAGCCCCCCGGGGGGCGCCTACGAGCAGTACTTC. The chain employs TRBV7-2 and TRBJ2-7; tentatively, D is TRBD2 (7 bases). From germline, CDR1 is SGHTA and CDR2 FQGNSA. V shed 5 bases and J shed 2 bases, with 13 bases lying between them. The CDR3 consists of 14 residues.